A single sample gave rise to the 16 T cell receptor beta chains below, sequenced in a study of immune evolution from preneoplasia to lung adenocarcinoma. Clones were sequenced by immunoSEQ multiplex PCR, and TCRdb holds only the in-frame ones, with some missing. The sample lists around 7,900 clones; roughly 73% were seen once. The sample comprised FFPE adjacent normal lung tissue. All receptors derive from an older person with lung adenocarcinoma.

The chain carries TRBV5-1 and TRBJ2-3; either TRBD1 or TRBD2 may supply D (5 bases each). There are 13 residues in the CDR3. Trimming stripped 4 bases from V and 8 bases from J, with 14 bases between. The germline gives CDR1 SGHRS, CDR2 YFSETQ. CDR3 amino acids: CASSTTLGGTQYF. CDR3 coding DNA: TGCGCCAGCAGCACCACCCTTGGGGGTACGCAGTATTTT.

The chain is built from TRBV6-1 and TRBJ2-3; D remains unclear. The length of the CDR3 is 12 residues. Germline values: CDR1 MNHNS, CDR2 SASEGT. V was trimmed by 5 bases and J by 6 bases, leaving 9 bases between them. The CDR3 nucleotides are TGTGCCAGCAGTTTTAATCAGGATACGCAGTATTTT. Translated: CASSFNQDTQYF.

A note on this clone: The sample contains more than one DNA sequence encoding this CDR3. The rearrangement links TRBV7-3 to TRBJ2-1; unclear D gene. The CDR3 loop spans 15 amino acids. The germline CDR1 and CDR2 sequences are SGHTA and FQGTGA. With 5 bases removed from V and 0 bases from J, the gap between germline ends came to 11 bases. The CDR3 DNA reads TGTGCCAGCAGCCCCGCCCCGAGCTCCTACAATGAGCAGTTCTTC. This codes for CASSPAPSSYNEQFF.

This clone showed up just a few times. The chain couples TRBV7-9 to TRBJ2-6, with D possibly TRBD2 on 6 matching bases. Per the germline V gene, CDR1 is SEHNR and CDR2 is FQNEAQ (reference sequence). The ends were cut back, 5 bases at V and 0 bases at J, with 17 bases in the middle. There are 18 residues in the CDR3. CDR3 coding DNA: TGTGCCAGCAGCGACGCATTGGACGGGAGCTCTGGGGCCAACGTCCTGACTTTC. It translates to CASSDALDGSSGANVLTF.

The gene calls are TRBV5-6 and TRBJ2-1; a weak D match, TRBD2 (5 bases). This CDR3 is built from 14 residues. The germline V gene has CDR1 SGHDT and CDR2 YYEEEE. The V end lost 4 bases, the J end lost 5 bases, and 13 bases lay between the germline ends. In nucleotides, the CDR3 is TGTGCCAGCAGCCCCCGGACTTTCAACAATGAGCAGTTCTTC. This translates into CASSPRTFNNEQFF.

The gene calls are TRBV28 and TRBJ1-6; 7 bases line up with TRBD1. Germline values: CDR1 MDHEN, CDR2 SYDVKM. Unmatched junction bases numbered 11, after V lost 8 bases and J lost 7 bases. The CDR3 is 15 amino acids. CDR3 sequence (DNA): TGTGCCAGCTTCCCGGAGGTAGGGGGCAATTCACCCCTCCACTTT. Protein product: CASFPEVGGNSPLHF.

The rearrangement joins TRBV28 to TRBJ1-6, with TRBD1 matching 10 bases. The germline V gene encodes CDR1 MDHEN and CDR2 SYDVKM. CDR3 length: 14 residues. V lost 3 bases to trimming and J lost 10 bases; unmatched junction nucleotides: 3. The CDR3 region has the DNA TGTGCCAGCAGTTTCCCGACAGGGGGCTCACCCCTCCACTTT. Translating it yields CASSFPTGGSPLHF.

The chain carries TRBV30 and TRBJ1-1; D gene unclear. The CDR3 is 11 amino acids. The germline CDR1 and CDR2 sequences are GTSNPN and SVGIG (reference sequence). V was trimmed by 3 bases and J by 2 bases, leaving 4 bases between them. CDR3 protein: CAWSRNTEAFF. The CDR3 coding sequence is TGTGCCTGGAGCCGAAACACTGAAGCTTTCTTT.

CDR3 residues: CASRQPSPRSPLHF. CDR3 coding DNA: TGTGCCAGTAGACAACCCTCACCGAGATCACCCCTCCACTTT. This chain uses TRBV19 with TRBJ1-6; no definite D call. CDR3 length equals 14 residues. Germline CDR1 and CDR2: LNHDA and SQIVND (reference sequence). The V end lost 6 bases, the J end lost 10 bases, and 16 bases lay between the germline ends.

The chain has TRBV5-1 and TRBJ2-3; 10 bases map to TRBD2. Germline V gene data show CDR1 as SGHRS and CDR2 as YFSETQ. CDR3 size: 14 residues. V gave up 10 bases and J gave up 6 bases; unmatched junction bases: 11. For the CDR3, the DNA is TGCGCCTCAGCCGCCAGCGGGGGGGCTGATACGCAGTATTTT. Encoded protein: CASAASGGADTQYF.

The chain is built from TRBV9 and TRBJ1-1; D not certain. CDR1 SGDLS and CDR2 YYNGEE come from the germline V gene. Trimming took off 0 bases at V and 7 bases at J, with 7 bases between the two ends. The CDR3 runs to 12 residues. The CDR3 loop reads CASSVDEGEAFF. The CDR3 DNA follows: TGTGCCAGCAGCGTAGATGAGGGTGAAGCTTTCTTT.

The rearrangement links TRBV2 to TRBJ1-1; TRBD1 agrees at 8 bases. The germline V gene encodes CDR1 SNHLY and CDR2 FYNNEI. The ends lost 8 bases at V and 0 bases at J; junction bases unmatched: 14. The CDR3 covers 17 residues. Written as DNA, the CDR3 is TGTGCCAGCGTACTCTCCCGGGACAGGAATTTGAACACTGAAGCTTTCTTT. Its protein is CASVLSRDRNLNTEAFF.

The rearrangement joins TRBV28 to TRBJ2-3; the match to TRBD2 covers 7 bases. This CDR3 comprises 15 residues. V lost 8 bases and J lost 2; bases outside the gene matches: 10. Germline assignment: CDR1 MDHEN and CDR2 SYDVKM. In DNA form, the CDR3 reads TGTGCCAGCTGGGGGGGGAGGGGTGTCACAGATACGCAGTATTTT. It specifies CASWGGRGVTDTQYF.

V is TRBV30 and J is TRBJ2-3; D tentatively reads TRBD1 or TRBD2 (5 bases each). Trimming took off 4 bases at V and 1 base at J, with 18 bases between the two ends. Germline-derived CDR1 and CDR2 are GTSNPN and SVGIG (reference sequence). The CDR3 runs 16 residues. The CDR3 spells CAWTPEGLGGTDTQYF. DNA of the CDR3: TGTGCCTGGACCCCAGAAGGCCTGGGGGGCACAGATACGCAGTATTTT.

V gene TRBV12-5 combines with J gene TRBJ1-2; TRBD1 aligns across 10 bases. The trim removed 0 bases at V and 5 bases at J, leaving 9 bases unmatched. The CDR3 has 17 amino acids. The germline V gene has CDR1 LGHNT and CDR2 FRNRAP. CDR3 in DNA: TGTGCTAGTGGTTTGGTAAGCGGGACAGGGGATATGTATGGCTACACCTTC. Protein product: CASGLVSGTGDMYGYTF.

The chain combines TRBV27 with TRBJ2-6, with D perhaps matching TRBD1 (6 bases). V was clipped by 8 bases and J by 0 bases, with 14 bases between them. The germline V gene has CDR1 MNHEY and CDR2 SMNVEV (reference sequence). The CDR3 runs 16 residues. The DNA of the CDR3 is TGTGCCAGCGGACAGCGCCTGAGCTCTGGGGCCAACGTCCTGACTTTC. Its protein is CASGQRLSSGANVLTF.